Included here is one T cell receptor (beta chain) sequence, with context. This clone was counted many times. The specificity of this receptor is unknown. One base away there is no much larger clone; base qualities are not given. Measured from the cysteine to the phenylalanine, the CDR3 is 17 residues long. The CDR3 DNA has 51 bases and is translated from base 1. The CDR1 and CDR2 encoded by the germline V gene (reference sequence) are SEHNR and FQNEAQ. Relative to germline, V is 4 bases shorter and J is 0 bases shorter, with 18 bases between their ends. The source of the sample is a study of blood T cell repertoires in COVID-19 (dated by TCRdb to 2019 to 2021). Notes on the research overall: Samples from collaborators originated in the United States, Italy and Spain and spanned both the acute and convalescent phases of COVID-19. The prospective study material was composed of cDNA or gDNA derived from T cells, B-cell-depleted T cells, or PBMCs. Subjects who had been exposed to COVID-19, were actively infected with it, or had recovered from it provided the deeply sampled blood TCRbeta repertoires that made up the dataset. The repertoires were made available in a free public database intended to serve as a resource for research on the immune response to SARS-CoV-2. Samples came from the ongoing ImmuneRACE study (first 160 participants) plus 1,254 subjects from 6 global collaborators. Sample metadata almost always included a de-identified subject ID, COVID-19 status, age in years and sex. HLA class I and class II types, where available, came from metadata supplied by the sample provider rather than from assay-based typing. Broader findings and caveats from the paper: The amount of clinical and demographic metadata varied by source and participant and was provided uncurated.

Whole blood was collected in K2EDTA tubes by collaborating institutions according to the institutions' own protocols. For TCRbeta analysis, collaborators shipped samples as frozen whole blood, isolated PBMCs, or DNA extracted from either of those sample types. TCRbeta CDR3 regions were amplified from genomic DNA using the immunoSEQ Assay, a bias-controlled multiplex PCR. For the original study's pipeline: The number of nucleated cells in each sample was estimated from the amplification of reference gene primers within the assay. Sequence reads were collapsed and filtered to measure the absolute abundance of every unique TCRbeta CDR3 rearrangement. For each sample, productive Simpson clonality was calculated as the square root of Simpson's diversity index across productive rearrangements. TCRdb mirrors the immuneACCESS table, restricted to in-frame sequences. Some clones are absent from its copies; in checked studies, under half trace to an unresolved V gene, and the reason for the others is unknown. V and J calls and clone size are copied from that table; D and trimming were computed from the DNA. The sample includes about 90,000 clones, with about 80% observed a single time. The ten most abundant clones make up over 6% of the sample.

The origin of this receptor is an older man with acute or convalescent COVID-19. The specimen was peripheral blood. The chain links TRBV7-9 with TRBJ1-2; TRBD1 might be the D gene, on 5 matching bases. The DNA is TGTGCCAGCAGCTGGAAATCCGGGACTTTACCTAACTATGGCTACACCTTC. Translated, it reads CASSWKSGTLPNYGYTF. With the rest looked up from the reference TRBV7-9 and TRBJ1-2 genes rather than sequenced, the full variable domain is DTGVSQNPRHKITKRGQNVTFRCDPISEHNRLYWYRQTLGQGPEFLTYFQNEAQLEKSRLLSDRFSAERPKGSFSTLEIQRTEQGDSAMYLCASSWKSGTLPNYGYTFGSGTRLTVV.